This TCR beta chain was captured in a study of radiotherapy plus CTLA-4 blockade in lung cancer. Data came from immunoSEQ multiplex PCR; TCRdb stores just in-frame clones and leaves some out. The sample includes 84,000 or so clones, roughly four fifths seen only once; the top ten take roughly 14%. Germline CDR1 is WSHSY and CDR2 is SAAADI. The CDR3 has 13 amino acids. V was clipped by 5 bases and J by 7 bases; unmatched bases: 6. The receptor was derived from a human donor with non-small cell lung cancer that progressed on radiotherapy plus ipilimumab. The chain joins TRBV10-2 to TRBJ2-7; 9 nucleotides match TRBD1. The sample consisted of peripheral blood, taken from a patient treated with radiotherapy plus ipilimumab. The CDR3 DNA reads TGCGCCAGCAGTAGGGGACAGGGACTGGAGCAGTACTTC. Translating it yields CASSRGQGLEQYF.